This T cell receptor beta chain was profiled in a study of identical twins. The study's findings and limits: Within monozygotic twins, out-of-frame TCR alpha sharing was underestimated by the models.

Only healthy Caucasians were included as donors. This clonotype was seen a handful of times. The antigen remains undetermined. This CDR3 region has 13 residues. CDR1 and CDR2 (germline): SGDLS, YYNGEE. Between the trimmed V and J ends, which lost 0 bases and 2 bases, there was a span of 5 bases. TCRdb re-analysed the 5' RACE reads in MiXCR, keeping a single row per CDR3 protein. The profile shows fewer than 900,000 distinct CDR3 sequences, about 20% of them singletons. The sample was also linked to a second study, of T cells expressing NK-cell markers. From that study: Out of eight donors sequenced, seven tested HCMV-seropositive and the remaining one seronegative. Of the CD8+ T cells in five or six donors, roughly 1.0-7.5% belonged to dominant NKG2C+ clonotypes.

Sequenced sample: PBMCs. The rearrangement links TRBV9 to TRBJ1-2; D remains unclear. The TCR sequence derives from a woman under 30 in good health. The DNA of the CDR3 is TGTGCCAGCAGCGTAGAGGACAACTATGGCTACACCTTC. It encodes CASSVEDNYGYTF.